The following is a T cell receptor (beta chain) sequence with its context. The antigen is unknown. This record comes from a study of cytomegalovirus exposure and HLA in healthy donors. About the study: HLA-typed donors were the source of around 80 million unique TCRs, which an early data release held.

The PCR used 60 Vbeta and 13 Jbeta primers. Per the authors' pipeline: A later analysis tallied about 80 million unique TCR beta chains, around 10 million of them shared. Sequenced by immunoSEQ multiplex PCR; TCRdb stores in-frame clones only, minus some. V and J calls and clone size are those listed in that table; D and trimming were worked out from the DNA. The table lists 75,000 to 95,000 clones, around 84% of them singletons. Study observations and caveats: No immune exposure information besides CMV serostatus was available. There were several of the most significant clusters that appeared linked to common viral pathogens in a later analysis.

The source material was PBMCs. The clonotype was recovered from a woman between 40 and 55 years old in good health and CMV-seropositive.

The CDR3 bases are TGTGCCAGCAGCTTAGGGACTAGCGGGACCGCCGCCGAGCAGTACTTC. Its translation: CASSLGTSGTAAEQYF. The chain employs TRBV7-2 and TRBJ2-7; 12 bases match TRBD2. The CDR3 has 16 residues. The J segment lost 6 bases and the V segment lost 1 base, leaving 7 bases of the junction unmatched. CDR1 SGHTA and CDR2 FQGNSA come from the germline V gene.